A selection of T cell receptor beta chains follows, all from one sample in a study of Ad26.COV2.S vaccination and SARS-CoV-2 variants. Profiled with immunoSEQ multiplex PCR; TCRdb holds only in-frame clones, not every one. The sample lists about 240,000 clones; roughly 90% were seen once. The sequenced sample was peripheral blood, obtained in a trial of Ad26.COV2.S vaccine versus placebo. The receptors were gathered from a person between 18 and 59 years old who received the Ad26.COV2.S COVID-19 vaccine or a placebo. Both conserved end residues are part of each CDR3. The D gene is left open where the match is weak. Clone size, where shown, is once, few, many, or a class for clones that have expanded.

clone size: NA
D gene: NA
J gene: TRBJ1-5
V gene: TRBV25-1
CDR3 protein: CASSVSGGQPQHF
CDR3 DNA: TGTGCCAGCAGTGTATCGGGGGGACAGCCCCAGCATTTT

clone size: NA
D gene: NA
J gene: TRBJ2-3
V gene: TRBV11-2
CDR3 protein: CASSLMPFTDTQYF
CDR3 DNA: TGTGCCAGCAGCTTAATGCCGTTCACAGATACGCAGTATTTT

clone size: NA
D gene: TRBD2
J gene: TRBJ2-4
V gene: TRBV5-6
CDR3 protein: CASSFGGAKNIQYF
CDR3 DNA: TGTGCCAGCAGCTTCGGGGGGGCCAAAAACATTCAGTACTTC

clone size: NA
D gene: TRBD1
J gene: TRBJ1-2
V gene: TRBV4-2
CDR3 protein: CASRPQGINYGYTF
CDR3 DNA: TGTGCCAGCAGGCCACAGGGGATCAACTATGGCTACACCTTC

clone size: NA
D gene: NA
J gene: TRBJ1-5
V gene: TRBV27
CDR3 protein: CASAAGGNQPQHF
CDR3 DNA: TGTGCCAGCGCGGCCGGCGGCAATCAGCCCCAGCATTTT

clone size: NA
D gene: TRBD1
J gene: TRBJ1-1
V gene: TRBV9
CDR3 protein: CASSPRTGGATEAFF
CDR3 DNA: TGTGCCAGCAGCCCACGGACAGGCGGCGCCACTGAAGCTTTCTTT

clone size: NA
D gene: TRBD2
J gene: TRBJ2-3
V gene: TRBV28
CDR3 protein: CASSPREVSSTDTQYF
CDR3 DNA: TGTGCCAGCAGTCCACGGGAGGTATCTAGCACAGATACGCAGTATTTT

clone size: many
D gene: NA
J gene: TRBJ2-2
V gene: TRBV5-1
CDR3 protein: CASSLGLNTGELFF
CDR3 DNA: TGCGCCAGCAGCTTGGGACTCAACACCGGGGAGCTGTTTTTT

clone size: NA
D gene: NA
J gene: TRBJ1-4
V gene: TRBV5-1
CDR3 protein: CASSSLQGTNEKLFF
CDR3 DNA: TGCGCCAGCAGCTCCCTACAGGGAACTAATGAAAAACTGTTTTTT

clone size: NA
D gene: TRBD1
J gene: TRBJ2-7
V gene: TRBV27
CDR3 protein: CASSFTAGTGGYEQYF
CDR3 DNA: TGTGCCAGCAGTTTCACGGCCGGGACAGGGGGTTACGAGCAGTACTTC

clone size: once
D gene: TRBD1
J gene: TRBJ2-7
V gene: TRBV29-1
CDR3 protein: CSASRGQSEQYF
CDR3 DNA: TGCAGCGCGAGCAGGGGGCAATCCGAGCAGTACTTC